The next 19 T cell receptor beta chains were all read from a single sample in a study of cytomegalovirus exposure and HLA in healthy donors. The PCR used 60 Vbeta and 13 Jbeta primers. Generated by immunoSEQ multiplex PCR, the TCRdb table keeps only in-frame clones and is missing some. The table lists 98,000 or so clones, around 73% of them singletons, with 1.5% to 2% in the top ten. Sequenced sample: PBMCs. These TCRs come from a woman aged 40 to 50 in good health and CMV-seronegative.

The V gene is TRBV4-3, the J gene TRBJ1-1; a weak D match, TRBD1 (6 bases). The CDR3 length is 14 residues. Trimming shortened V by 6 bases and J by 2 bases, and 13 bases separated the two germline ends. The V gene's germline CDR1 is LGHNA and CDR2 YSLEER. CDR3 protein: CASRLGGVNTEAFF. In DNA form, the CDR3 reads TGCGCCAGCAGGTTAGGGGGGGTTAACACTGAAGCTTTCTTT.

J is TRBJ2-6 and V is TRBV18; 12 bases line up with TRBD2. This CDR3 region has 21 residues. After removal of 3 bases from V and 4 bases from J, the junction contained 16 bases not matched to a gene. Per the germline V gene, CDR1 is KGHSH and CDR2 is LQKENI. CDR3 nucleotide sequence: TGTGCCAGCTCACCCCTCCCGAGGACTAGCGGGATTGGGAGGGGGGCCAACGTCCTGACTTTC. Encoded protein: CASSPLPRTSGIGRGANVLTF. Filled out from reference TRBV18 and TRBJ2-6, the complete variable domain reads NAGVMQNPRHLVRRRGQEARLRCSPMKGHSHVYWYRQLPEEGLKFMVYLQKENIIDESGMPKERFSAEFPKEGPSILRIQQVVRGDSAAYFCASSPLPRTSGIGRGANVLTFGAGSRLTVL.

The chain recombines TRBV4-3 with TRBJ2-7; perhaps TRBD1 as D (6 bases). With 4 bases removed from V and 0 bases from J, the gap between germline ends came to 19 bases. This CDR3 region has 17 residues. Germline CDR1 is LGHNA and CDR2 is YSLEER. This CDR3 reads CASSPSIGQPLSYEQYF. The CDR3 nucleotides read TGCGCCAGCAGCCCCTCGATTGGACAGCCTCTCTCCTACGAGCAGTACTTC.

The CDR3 DNA is TGTGCCAGCAGTGGTCCGGGACACGGACAAGAGACCCAGTACTTC. Amino acids: CASSGPGHGQETQYF. V gene TRBV28 combines with J gene TRBJ2-5; D is possibly TRBD1 (6 bases). V was trimmed by 5 bases and J by 2 bases, leaving 15 bases between them. The CDR3 has 15 residues. The germline V gene has CDR1 MDHEN and CDR2 SYDVKM.

The chain recombines TRBV7-9 with TRBJ1-3; 7 nucleotides line up with TRBD1. The CDR3 sequence is 16 residues long. The junction had 9 bases not matched to a gene; V was cut back by 5 bases and J by 2 bases. The germline V gene encodes CDR1 SEHNR and CDR2 FQNEAQ (reference sequence). CDR3 bases: TGTGCCAGCAGCATGGGACAGCCTCTCGCTGGAAACACCATATATTTT. As protein: CASSMGQPLAGNTIYF.

The chain employs TRBV27 and TRBJ2-7, with D perhaps TRBD1 (5 bases). The CDR3 covers 13 residues. V was trimmed by 0 bases and J by 5 bases, leaving 8 bases between them. CDR1 is MNHEY, CDR2 SMNVEV, per germline (reference sequence). Here the CDR3 reads CASSLSWGNEQYF. The CDR3 DNA reads as TGTGCCAGCAGTTTATCGTGGGGCAACGAGCAGTACTTC.

CDR3 bases: TGTGCCAGCAGTTACCACCAGGGGCGCGGCTACACCTTC. Translated: CASSYHQGRGYTF. This chain links TRBV6-5 with TRBJ1-2; the D gene is possibly TRBD1 (6 bases). Germline V gene sequence: CDR1 MNHEY, CDR2 SVGAGI. V lost 2 bases and J 8 bases, leaving 12 bases between the germline ends. This CDR3 contains 13 residues.

The chain recombines TRBV10-1 with TRBJ2-3; the match to TRBD2 covers 7 bases. V trimming: 2 bases; J trimming: 0 bases; junction bases outside the gene matches: 2. Germline V gene data show CDR1 as WNHNN and CDR2 as SYGVQD (reference sequence). The CDR3 totals 15 residues. Here the CDR3 DNA reads TGCGCCAGCAGTGAGGTGGGAGGGAGCACAGATACGCAGTATTTT. Its protein is CASSEVGGSTDTQYF.

This rearrangement joins TRBV5-1 to TRBJ1-1; the D gene is possibly TRBD1 (6 bases). The CDR3 runs 14 residues. V lost 4 bases to trimming and J lost 2 bases, with 12 bases between them. Germline lookup yields CDR1 SGHRS and CDR2 YFSETQ. CDR3 DNA sequence: TGCGCCAGCAGCATGGACAGTTTTAACACTGAAGCTTTCTTT. Its translation is CASSMDSFNTEAFF. The full variable domain, with the rest looked up from reference TRBV5-1 and TRBJ1-1, is KAGVTQTPRYLIKTRGQQVTLSCSPISGHRSVSWYQQTPGQGLQFLFEYFSETQRNKGNFPGRFSGRQFSNSRSEMNVSTLELGDSALYLCASSMDSFNTEAFFGQGTRLTVV.

This rearrangement joins TRBV19 to TRBJ2-3; unclear D gene. This CDR3 has 14 residues. Trimming took off 5 bases at V and 3 bases at J, with 12 bases between the two ends. Germline CDR1 and CDR2: LNHDA and SQIVND (reference sequence). This CDR3 reads CASSSRWSTDTQYF. For the CDR3, the DNA is TGTGCCAGTAGTTCCCGGTGGAGTACAGATACGCAGTATTTT.

The J gene is TRBJ2-2, the V gene TRBV7-3, with TRBD2 matching 7 bases. The CDR3 consists of 14 residues. V lost 5 bases and J lost 4; bases outside the gene matches: 4. The germline V gene has CDR1 SGHTA and CDR2 FQGTGA. The CDR3 DNA is TGTGCCAGCAGCCGGGGGGAGTCCACCGGGGAGCTGTTTTTT. Translation gives CASSRGESTGELFF.

The chain recombines TRBV28 with TRBJ1-2, with TRBD1 matching over 8 bases. Germline V gene sequence: CDR1 MDHEN, CDR2 SYDVKM. CDR3 length equals 16 residues. With 1 base clipped from V and 4 bases from J, the junction kept 8 bases outside the gene matches. DNA for the CDR3: TGTGCCAGCAGTTTATTGACAGGGGCCTTAACCTATGGCTACACCTTC. Protein product: CASSLLTGALTYGYTF.

This clone was seen a few times. In DNA form, the CDR3 reads TGCGCCAGCAGCCAAGAAACGCAGGGGCTGGGTACGCAGTATTTT. Protein product: CASSQETQGLGTQYF. This sequence joins TRBV4-3 and TRBJ2-3, with D possibly being TRBD1 (6 bases). Between the trimmed V and J ends, which lost 0 bases and 8 bases, there was a span of 15 bases. The CDR3 loop spans 15 amino acids. The V gene's germline CDR1 is LGHNA and CDR2 YSLEER.

The chain employs TRBV11-2 and TRBJ1-2, with TRBD1 matching 7 bases. From germline, CDR1 is SGHAT and CDR2 FQNNGV. J was trimmed by 5 bases and V by 5 bases; bases with no gene match: 5. This CDR3 has 13 amino acids. The CDR3 nucleotides read TGTGCCAGCAGCCCCCCGACAGGGTATGGCTACACCTTC. Its translation: CASSPPTGYGYTF.

The rearrangement uses TRBV28 and TRBJ2-7, with a tentative D call TRBD1 (6 bases). The V end lost 6 bases, the J end lost 0 bases, and 12 bases lay between the germline ends. Germline-derived CDR1 and CDR2 are MDHEN and SYDVKM. The CDR3 has 14 residues. The CDR3 DNA reads TGTGCCAGCAGCCTCCGGGACAACTCCTACGAGCAGTACTTC. Encoded protein: CASSLRDNSYEQYF.

The chain couples TRBV30 to TRBJ1-2; 8 nucleotides match TRBD1. Trimming removed 1 base from V and 6 bases from J; junction bases left unmatched: 4. Germline CDR1 GTSNPN, CDR2 SVGIG (reference sequence). The CDR3 runs 13 residues. The CDR3 sequence is CAWSEGTGDGYTF. CDR3 in DNA: TGTGCCTGGAGTGAGGGGACAGGCGATGGCTACACCTTC.

The rearrangement joins TRBV5-6 to TRBJ1-1; D remains ambiguous. The ends were cut back, 2 bases at V and 1 base at J, with 3 bases in the middle. Germline assignment: CDR1 SGHDT and CDR2 YYEEEE. This CDR3 contains 12 residues. DNA for the CDR3: TGTGCCAGCAGCTTCTCGAACACTGAAGCTTTCTTT. Amino acid sequence: CASSFSNTEAFF.

The V gene is TRBV28, the J gene TRBJ2-3; TRBD1 matches 8 bases. The CDR3 loop spans 15 amino acids. Germline V CDR1 and CDR2: MDHEN, SYDVKM. V dropped 7 bases and J dropped 2; count of bases not matched to a gene: 8. CDR3 region: CASTLHRGFTDTQYF. CDR3 DNA sequence: TGTGCCAGCACCCTGCACAGGGGGTTCACAGATACGCAGTATTTT.

The chain carries TRBV5-6 and TRBJ2-7, with D perhaps TRBD2 (5 bases). The V end was cut by 2 bases, the J end by 7 bases, with 16 bases between. Germline values: CDR1 SGHDT, CDR2 YYEEEE. The CDR3 length is 14 residues. The CDR3 nucleotides are TGTGCCAGCAGCTTTACTCGACGGGGTAAGGAGCAGTACTTC. Amino acids: CASSFTRRGKEQYF.